The 18 T cell receptor beta chains presented below share a single source sample, sequenced in a study of T cells in Graves' hyperthyroidism and ophthalmopathy. Amplified TCR beta CDR3 regions derived from RNA transcripts. Using the HTBI primer set, a first-round RT-PCR was run on the TCR CDR3. TCRdb reprocessed the multiplex PCR reads with MiXCR, giving one entry per CDR3 protein. The table records approximately 330,000 distinct CDR3 sequences, around a fifth of them present only once. The material sequenced was blood. All receptors derive from a woman in her fifties or sixties with Graves' hyperthyroidism.

This clonotype was seen a few times. The chain couples TRBV5-1 to TRBJ1-1; D is unresolved. Germline CDR1 and CDR2: SGHRS and YFSETQ. V gave up 0 bases and J gave up 6 bases, with 12 bases separating them. The CDR3 is made up of 14 amino acids. CDR3: CASSLGQLDPEAFF. CDR3 sequence (DNA): TGCGCCAGCAGCTTGGGCCAGTTGGACCCTGAAGCTTTCTTT.

This clonotype was observed at least ten times. The rearrangement uses TRBV9 and TRBJ2-2, with 11 bases identical to TRBD2. CDR3 length: 16 amino acids. The V and J ends lost 0 bases and 3 bases, in that order; junction bases with no gene match: 1. Per the germline V gene, CDR1 is SGDLS and CDR2 is YYNGEE. The CDR3 nucleotides are TGTGCCAGCAGCGTAGGTAGCGGGGGGGACACCGGGGAGCTGTTTTTT. It specifies CASSVGSGGDTGELFF. Together with reference TRBV9 and TRBJ2-2, the CDR3 gives the full variable domain: DSGVTQTPKHLITATGQRVTLRCSPRSGDLSVYWYQQSLDQGLQFLIQYYNGEERAKGNILERFSAQQFPDLHSELNLSSLELGDSALYFCASSVGSGGDTGELFFGEGSRLTVL.

J is TRBJ1-5 and V is TRBV27; 9 positions agree with TRBD1. Germline values: CDR1 MNHEY, CDR2 SMNVEV (reference sequence). This CDR3 is built from 18 residues. With V trimmed by 0 bases and J by 0 bases, 6 bases remained unmatched. CDR3 protein: CASSLSVTGGDSNQPQHF. The CDR3 DNA follows: TGTGCCAGCAGTTTATCCGTGACAGGGGGAGATAGCAATCAGCCCCAGCATTTT.

This clonotype has only a few counts. V and J are TRBV5-4 and TRBJ2-3; 10 bases fit TRBD1. The junction had 3 bases not matched to a gene; V was cut back by 4 bases and J by 4 bases. Germline V gene data show CDR1 as SGHNT and CDR2 as YYREEE (reference sequence). The CDR3 runs to 14 residues. CDR3 bases: TGTGCCAGCAGCCGTGGACAGGGGGCAGATACGCAGTATTTT. It specifies CASSRGQGADTQYF. The full variable domain, rest sourced from reference TRBV5-4 and TRBJ2-3, is ETGVTQSPTHLIKTRGQQVTLRCSSQSGHNTVSWYQQALGQGPQFIFQYYREEENGRGNFPPRFSGLQFPNYSSELNVNALELDDSALYLCASSRGQGADTQYFGPGTRLTVL.

This chain uses TRBV6-2 or TRBV6-3 with TRBJ2-5; perhaps TRBD2 as D (6 bases). The CDR3 consists of 15 residues. The V gene's germline CDR1 is MNHEY and CDR2 SVGEGT. V lost 0 bases, J lost 5 bases, and 13 bases lay in between. CDR3 coding DNA: TGTGCCAGCAGTTACTCGAATAGGGAGGTGGAGACCCAGTACTTC. Protein sequence: CASSYSNREVETQYF.

The chain is built from TRBV2 and TRBJ2-3; TRBD2 matches 14 bases. The V segment lost 6 bases and the J segment 1 base; nucleotides outside the gene matches: 3. Germline V lookup: CDR1 SNHLY, CDR2 FYNNEI. The CDR3 is 16 residues long. CDR3 loop: CASRRLAGGGTDTQYF. The DNA for the CDR3 is TGTGCCAGCAGGAGACTAGCGGGGGGGGGCACAGATACGCAGTATTTT.

In its sample, this clonotype was seen many times. The chain couples TRBV3-1 to TRBJ2-7; D might be TRBD2 (6 bases). The germline gives CDR1 LGHDT, CDR2 YNNKEL (reference sequence). V lost 0 bases, J lost 2 bases, and 11 bases lay in between. This CDR3 spans 15 amino acids. The CDR3 sequence: CASSQDRAGTYEQYF. CDR3 in DNA: TGTGCCAGCAGCCAAGACCGCGCGGGAACCTACGAGCAGTACTTC.

The chain combines TRBV14 with TRBJ1-4; D unresolved. CDR1 is SGHDN and CDR2 is FVKESK in the germline V gene. The CDR3 spans 14 residues. V shed 2 bases and J shed 5 bases, with 9 bases lying between them. The CDR3 DNA reads as TGTGCCAGCAGCCAAATGGAGCAAAATGAAAAACTGTTTTTT. Translating it yields CASSQMEQNEKLFF.

This clonotype was counted at least ten times. The rearrangement uses TRBV19 and TRBJ1-1; D uncertain. The CDR3 has 14 amino acids. V lost 3 bases and J 1 base, leaving 9 bases between the germline ends. The germline CDR1 and CDR2 sequences are LNHDA and SQIVND (reference sequence). The CDR3 DNA is TGTGCCAGTAGTATCAGGTACGGGAACACTGAAGCTTTCTTT. Translating gives CASSIRYGNTEAFF.

This clonotype was seen repeatedly, ten times or more. The gene calls are TRBV9 and TRBJ2-7, with unresolved D. This CDR3 is built from 16 residues. Germline V gene data show CDR1 as SGDLS and CDR2 as YYNGEE. The germline V and J ends were trimmed by 0 bases and 2 bases, with 15 bases remaining between them. The CDR3: CASSVGTSPDPYEQYF. The CDR3 DNA reads TGTGCCAGCAGCGTAGGGACCTCCCCGGACCCCTACGAGCAGTACTTC. The full variable domain, in which reference TRBV9 and TRBJ2-7 provide the parts outside the CDR3, is DSGVTQTPKHLITATGQRVTLRCSPRSGDLSVYWYQQSLDQGLQFLIQYYNGEERAKGNILERFSAQQFPDLHSELNLSSLELGDSALYFCASSVGTSPDPYEQYFGPGTRLTVT.

This clonotype was counted between two and nine times. The chain combines TRBV15 with TRBJ1-4; D gene uncertain. Germline assignment: CDR1 LNHNV and CDR2 YYDKDF (reference sequence). The CDR3 loop spans 13 amino acids. The V end lost 1 base, the J end lost 4 bases, and 4 bases lay between the germline ends. The DNA for the CDR3 is TGTGCCACCAGCAGAGTCGGTAATGAAAAACTGTTTTTT. Protein sequence: CATSRVGNEKLFF.

This clonotype was seen at least ten times. This sequence joins TRBV27 and TRBJ2-3; D perhaps matches TRBD1 (6 bases). V was shortened by 6 bases and J by 0 bases, with 28 bases between the two germline ends. This CDR3 region has 20 residues. Looked up from germline, CDR1 is MNHEY and CDR2 is SMNVEV (reference sequence). DNA for the CDR3: TGTGCCAGCAGCCCCCCGTCGTGGGACAAATTCCCCTCTAGCACAGATACGCAGTATTTT. Its protein is CASSPPSWDKFPSSTDTQYF.

Ten or more counts support this clonotype. The genes are TRBV10-3 and TRBJ2-7; 10 bases are shared with TRBD2. The CDR3 runs to 14 residues. V gave up 2 bases and J gave up 7 bases; unmatched junction bases: 5. Germline values: CDR1 ENHRY, CDR2 SYGVKD. The CDR3: CAISELAGAGEQYF. CDR3 sequence (DNA): TGTGCCATCAGTGAGCTAGCGGGAGCGGGAGAGCAGTACTTC.

At least ten counts were recorded for this clonotype. This rearrangement joins TRBV10-3 to TRBJ1-5; maybe TRBD1 (6 bases). This CDR3 is built from 15 residues. CDR1 ENHRY and CDR2 SYGVKD come from the germline V gene. Trimming pared 2 bases from V and 6 bases from J, leaving 14 bases between. CDR3 coding DNA: TGTGCCATCAGTGAGCGGGCTTCCAGGGGTCAGCCCCAGCATTTT. It translates to CAISERASRGQPQHF.

This clonotype appeared many times. The chain combines TRBV11-2 with TRBJ2-2; possibly TRBD1 or TRBD2 for D (5 bases each). The germline V gene encodes CDR1 SGHAT and CDR2 FQNNGV. With 4 bases removed from V and 0 bases from J, the gap between germline ends came to 27 bases. This CDR3 has 21 residues. The CDR3 DNA reads TGTGCCAGCAGCTCGATAATGTCTTTTCTCCGGGACGCCGCGAACACCGGGGAGCTGTTTTTT. Protein sequence: CASSSIMSFLRDAANTGELFF. The variable domain in full, with the rest retrieved from reference TRBV11-2 and TRBJ2-2, is EAGVAQSPRYKIIEKRQSVAFWCNPISGHATLYWYQQILGQGPKLLIQFQNNGVVDDSQLPKDRFSAERLKGVDSTLKIQPAKLEDSAVYLCASSSIMSFLRDAANTGELFFGEGSRLTVL.

This clonotype was observed many times. This sequence joins TRBV28 and TRBJ2-7; 9 bases fit TRBD2. Germline CDR1 MDHEN, CDR2 SYDVKM. The CDR3 extends over 16 amino acids. J gave up 4 bases and V 5 bases, and 12 bases lay outside the gene matches. CDR3 in DNA: TGTGCCAGCAGTCCGGCAAGCGGGAGGACACCTTACGAGCAGTACTTC. Translation gives CASSPASGRTPYEQYF.

This clonotype has a handful of counts. At one of its ends the junction is not consistent with the germline gene, which may arise from a read error. J is TRBJ2-1 and V is TRBV7-9, with unresolved D. This CDR3 contains 12 residues. Germline values: CDR1 SEHNR, CDR2 FQNEAQ (reference sequence). The CDR3 DNA is TGTGCCAGCACCTTACACCTCGATGAGCAGTTCTTC. Translating it yields CASTLHLDEQFF.

This clonotype has more than one count but fewer than ten. This chain joins TRBV20-1 and TRBJ1-2; a possible D gene is TRBD1 (5 bases). The germline V and J ends were trimmed by 3 bases and 3 bases, with 11 bases remaining between them. Looked up from germline, CDR1 is DFQATT and CDR2 is SNEGSKA (reference sequence). The CDR3 loop spans 13 amino acids. The CDR3 here is CSASVREDYGYTF. In nucleotides, the CDR3 is TGCAGTGCTAGCGTCAGGGAAGACTATGGCTACACCTTC.